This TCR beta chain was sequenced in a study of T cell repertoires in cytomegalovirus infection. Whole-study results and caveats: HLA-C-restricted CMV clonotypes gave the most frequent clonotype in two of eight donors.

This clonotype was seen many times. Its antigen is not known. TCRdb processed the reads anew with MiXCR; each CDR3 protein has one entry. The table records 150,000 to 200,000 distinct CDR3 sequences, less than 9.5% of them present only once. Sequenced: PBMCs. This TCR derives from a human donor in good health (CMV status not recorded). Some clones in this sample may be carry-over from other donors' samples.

CDR3 region: CASSLDTDTEAFF. CDR3 coding DNA: TGTGCCAGCAGCTTAGACACGGACACTGAAGCTTTCTTT. V gene TRBV7-2 combines with J gene TRBJ1-1; D is ambiguous. Trimming took off 1 base at V and 3 bases at J, with 6 bases between the two ends. Germline CDR1 SGHTA, CDR2 FQGNSA. This CDR3 is 13 amino acids long.